Listed below are T cell receptor beta chains from one sample, sequenced in a study of cytomegalovirus exposure and HLA in healthy donors. The table came from immunoSEQ multiplex PCR; TCRdb's copy has only in-frame clones and leaves some out. The sample consists of about 120,000 clones, about 83% of them appearing once. Source material: PBMCs. These receptors all come from a woman in her thirties or forties in good health and CMV-seropositive. The CDR3 runs from the conserved cysteine through the conserved F or W. D genes are given only for firm matches. Part of the rows lack a size; the others show once, few, many or a class for expanded clones.

>NA|TRBV7-8|NA|TRBJ2-3
TGTGCCAGCAGCTTAACCCCGGTAAAGGATACGCAGTATTTT
CASSLTPVKDTQYF
>NA|TRBV7-2|NA|TRBJ2-7
TGTGCCAGCAGCTTAGCCACCTCAGGTCCCTACGAGCAGTACTTC
CASSLATSGPYEQYF
>TRBD1|TRBV2|NA|TRBJ1-5
TGTGCCAGCAGTGATAGGGGGCGCAATCAGCCCCAGCATTTT
CASSDRGRNQPQHF
>TRBD1|TRBV11-2|NA|TRBJ2-4
TGTGCCAGCAGCTCTTACCGGGACAGGGGGGCCAAAAACATTCAGTACTTC
CASSSYRDRGAKNIQYF
>TRBD1|TRBV7-3|NA|TRBJ2-7
TGTGCCAGCAGCTTAGACGGGACAGGGCTGTACGAGCAGTACTTC
CASSLDGTGLYEQYF
>NA|TRBV28|NA|TRBJ1-1
TGTGCCAGCAGGTGGGGGGCTGAAGCTTTCTTT
CASRWGAEAFF
>NA|TRBV25-1|NA|TRBJ1-6
TGTGCCAGCAGCCCTCCAGGGGCAAGGTCACCCCTCCACTTT
CASSPPGARSPLHF
>NA|TRBV5-4|NA|TRBJ1-1
TGTGCCAGCAGCCTCGTGGGGGCCATGAACACTGAAGCTTTCTTT
CASSLVGAMNTEAFF
>TRBD1|TRBV19|NA|TRBJ2-5
TGTGCCAGTACTCAGGGGGCGGCCGATAAAGAGACCCAGTACTTC
CASTQGAADKETQYF
>NA|TRBV19|few|TRBJ1-1
TGTGCCAGTAGTTACAGGGACACTGAAGCTTTCTTT
CASSYRDTEAFF
>TRBD1|TRBV7-2|NA|TRBJ2-2
TGTGCCAGCAGCCTTATAGGGGGCGATGCCGGGGAGCTGTTTTTT
CASSLIGGDAGELFF
>TRBD2|TRBV19|few|TRBJ2-3
TGTGCCAGTAGTTCTATTCGGGCTAGCGGGAGTGGGGATACGCAGTATTTT
CASSSIRASGSGDTQYF
>TRBD1|TRBV5-1|NA|TRBJ1-1
TGCGCCAGCAGCTTGGTCAGACAGGGGACTGAAGCTTTCTTT
CASSLVRQGTEAFF
>TRBD1|TRBV13|NA|TRBJ2-7
TGTGCCAGCAGCCCCGACAGGGGTGAATACGAGCAGTACTTC
CASSPDRGEYEQYF
>TRBD1|TRBV29-1|once|TRBJ1-1
TGCAGCGTGGGACAGTTCACTGAAGCTTTCTTT
CSVGQFTEAFF
>TRBD1|TRBV18|NA|TRBJ1-2
TGTGCCAGCTCACCCTGGGACAGGGGATTCTATGGCTACACCTTC
CASSPWDRGFYGYTF
>NA|TRBV27|once|TRBJ1-2
TGTGCCAGCAGTTTATCCCCGAGCCTTTACTATGGCTACACCTTC
CASSLSPSLYYGYTF
>NA|TRBV6-5|NA|TRBJ1-1
TGTGCCAGCAGTCTCACTAGGAACACTGAAGCTTTCTTT
CASSLTRNTEAFF
>TRBD2|TRBV6-6|once|TRBJ2-3
TGTGCCAGGGGTCCTAGCGGGAAGTACCCAGATACGCAGTATTTT
CARGPSGKYPDTQYF
>NA|TRBV29-1|NA|TRBJ1-1
TGCAGCGTTGAAGGAGCACTCCCTGAAGCTTTCTTT
CSVEGALPEAFF
>TRBD2|TRBV4-1|NA|TRBJ2-7
TGCGCCAGCAGCCAAGACCTTATCCCAGGACTAGTCCACTCCTACGAGCAGTACTTC
CASSQDLIPGLVHSYEQYF
>TRBD2|TRBV5-4|few|TRBJ2-1
TGTGCCAGCAGCTCCGCATCGGGGGGACATGAGCAGTTCTTC
CASSSASGGHEQFF
>NA|TRBV5-1|NA|TRBJ2-2
TGCGCCAGCAGCTTGGCCTTACAGCAATCCGGGGAGCTGTTTTTT
CASSLALQQSGELFF
>NA|TRBV2|once|TRBJ2-6
TGTGCCAGCAGCTTGCTATCTGGGGCCAACGTCCTGACTTTC
CASSLLSGANVLTF
>TRBD1|TRBV5-4|NA|TRBJ1-3
TGTGCCAGCAGCTTTCTCGGGACAGGGGCTAACCCTTTTCAGAAGACCATATATTTT
CASSFLGTGANPFQKTIYF
>TRBD2|TRBV9|NA|TRBJ2-7
TGTGCCAGCAGCGTAGGGGTGGGAGGGCCCTCATCCTACGAGCAGTACTTC
CASSVGVGGPSSYEQYF
>TRBD1|TRBV28|NA|TRBJ1-4
TGTGCCAGCAGTACGGGGACAGTCGGTAATGAAAAACTGTTTTTT
CASSTGTVGNEKLFF
>TRBD2|TRBV5-6|NA|TRBJ2-7
TGTGCCAGCAGCTTGGTGGCTAGCGGGATTCCCCACGAGCAGTACTTC
CASSLVASGIPHEQYF
>NA|TRBV7-2|NA|TRBJ2-1
TGTGCCAGCAGCTTACGAGGAAACCCCTACAATGAGCAGTTCTTC
CASSLRGNPYNEQFF
>TRBD1|TRBV9|NA|TRBJ1-1
TGTGCCAGCAGCGTAGGTACAGGGACAGGGAACACTGAAGCTTTCTTT
CASSVGTGTGNTEAFF
>TRBD2|TRBV7-2|NA|TRBJ2-7
TGTGCCAGCAGCCCCCAGATAGGAGCGGGAGGTCAAAGCGAGCAGTACTTC
CASSPQIGAGGQSEQYF
>NA|TRBV28|NA|TRBJ2-4
TGTGCCTCAGCCGGAGGAGGGTGGGGTGCCAAAAACATTCAGTACTTC
CASAGGGWGAKNIQYF
>TRBD1|TRBV5-8|NA|TRBJ1-5
TGTGCCAGCAGCGCCGGGACAGGGGCTAAGCAGCCCCAGCATTTT
CASSAGTGAKQPQHF
>NA|TRBV4-1|NA|TRBJ1-1
TGCGCCAGCAGCCAAGACCCTTTATCCCAGGCTTTCTTT
CASSQDPLSQAFF
>NA|TRBV7-9|NA|TRBJ2-6
TGTGCCAGCAGCTTTAGCCAGGGGATCACTGGGGCCAACGTCCTGACTTTC
CASSFSQGITGANVLTF
>NA|TRBV10-3|NA|TRBJ2-3
TGTGCCATCAGCCGGAGCGGGAGCACAGATACGCAGTATTTT
CAISRSGSTDTQYF